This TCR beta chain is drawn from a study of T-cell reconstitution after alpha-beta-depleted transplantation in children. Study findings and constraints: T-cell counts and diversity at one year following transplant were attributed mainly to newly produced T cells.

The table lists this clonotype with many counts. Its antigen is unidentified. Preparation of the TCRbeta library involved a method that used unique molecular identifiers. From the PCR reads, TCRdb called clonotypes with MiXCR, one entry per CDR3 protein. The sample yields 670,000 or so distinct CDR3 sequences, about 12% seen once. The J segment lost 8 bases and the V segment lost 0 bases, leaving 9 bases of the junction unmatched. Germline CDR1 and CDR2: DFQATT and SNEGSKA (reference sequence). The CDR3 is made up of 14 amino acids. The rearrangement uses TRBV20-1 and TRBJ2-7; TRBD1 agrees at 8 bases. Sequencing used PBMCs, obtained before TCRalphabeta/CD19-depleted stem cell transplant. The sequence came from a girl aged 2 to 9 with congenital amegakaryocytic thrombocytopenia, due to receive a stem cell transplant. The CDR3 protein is CSARDQGALVKQYF. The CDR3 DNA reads TGCAGTGCTAGAGACCAGGGGGCACTAGTCAAGCAGTACTTC.